This entry concerns a single TCR beta chain. Its antigen is undetermined. TCRdb independently ran MiXCR on the 5' RACE reads; one entry per CDR3 protein. The sample contains 85,000 to 130,000 distinct CDR3 sequences, around 10% of which appear only once. These data come from a study of T-cell memory formation after mild COVID-19. Study conclusions and caveats: That cross-reactive memory joined was suggested by some responding clones appearing in pre-infection memory. There was a balanced CD4/CD8 profile in clones contracting day 15 to 85, and later expanders leaned CD4+.

Trimming took off 2 bases at V and 4 bases at J, with 6 bases between the two ends. CDR1 is MNHEY and CDR2 is SMNVEV in the germline V gene (reference sequence). This CDR3 has 13 residues. Sequencing was done on a sample of PBMCs or a T cell subset sorted from them (not recorded which). This TCR was sampled from a man aged 18-30 years who had mild COVID-19 (a few samples of this study predate the infection). Cell type and time point are not known. The chain combines TRBV27 with TRBJ2-1; D not certain. CDR3 amino acids: CASSLRLYNEQFF. The CDR3 nucleotides are TGTGCCAGCAGTTTACGGTTATACAATGAGCAGTTCTTC.